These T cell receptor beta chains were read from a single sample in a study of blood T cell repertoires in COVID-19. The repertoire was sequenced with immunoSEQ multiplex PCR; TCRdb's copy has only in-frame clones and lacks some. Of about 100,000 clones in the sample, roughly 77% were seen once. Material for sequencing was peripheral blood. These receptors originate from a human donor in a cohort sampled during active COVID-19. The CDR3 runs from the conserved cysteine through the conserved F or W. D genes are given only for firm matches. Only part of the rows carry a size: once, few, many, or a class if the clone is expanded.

cdr3_aa: CASSLGTSADTQYF; cdr3_nt: TGTGCCAGCAGCTTAGGGACTAGCGCAGATACGCAGTATTTT; d_call: TRBD2; v_call: TRBV7-9; j_call: TRBJ2-3; clone_size: .
cdr3_aa: CASSQDGQGIGYTF; cdr3_nt: TGTGCCAGCAGCCAAGATGGACAGGGAATAGGCTACACCTTC; d_call: TRBD1; v_call: TRBV3-1/TRBV3-2; j_call: TRBJ1-2; clone_size: once
cdr3_aa: CASKGGGDRGTTDTQYF; cdr3_nt: TGTGCCAGCAAGGGGGGAGGGGACAGGGGAACCACAGATACGCAGTATTTT; d_call: TRBD1; v_call: TRBV2; j_call: TRBJ2-3; clone_size: .
cdr3_aa: CAISEDTAQDWVGGYTF; cdr3_nt: TGTGCCATCAGTGAAGACACTGCGCAGGATTGGGTGGGCGGCTACACCTTC; d_call: .; v_call: TRBV10-3; j_call: TRBJ1-2; clone_size: few
cdr3_aa: CASRRDRGSDTQYF; cdr3_nt: TGTGCCAGCAGACGGGACAGGGGATCAGATACGCAGTATTTT; d_call: TRBD1; v_call: TRBV2; j_call: TRBJ2-3; clone_size: .
cdr3_aa: CASSTTSFNEQFF; cdr3_nt: TGCGCCAGCAGCACGACTAGCTTCAATGAGCAGTTCTTC; d_call: TRBD2; v_call: TRBV5-1; j_call: TRBJ2-1; clone_size: .
cdr3_aa: CASSVAGDSGNTIYF; cdr3_nt: TGTGCCAGCAGCGTAGCAGGCGACTCTGGAAACACCATATATTTT; d_call: .; v_call: TRBV9; j_call: TRBJ1-3; clone_size: .
cdr3_aa: CASSPLSGGNTGELFF; cdr3_nt: TGTGCCAGCTCACCACTGAGCGGGGGGAACACCGGGGAGCTGTTTTTT; d_call: TRBD2; v_call: TRBV18; j_call: TRBJ2-2; clone_size: once
cdr3_aa: CSVATSGSHNEQFF; cdr3_nt: TGCAGCGTGGCGACTAGCGGGAGCCACAATGAGCAGTTCTTC; d_call: TRBD2; v_call: TRBV29-1; j_call: TRBJ2-1; clone_size: .
cdr3_aa: CASSPGSGMGDTQYF; cdr3_nt: TGTGCCAGCAGCCCAGGGAGCGGGATGGGGGATACGCAGTATTTT; d_call: TRBD2; v_call: TRBV11-2; j_call: TRBJ2-3; clone_size: .
cdr3_aa: CASRLDRGSEQYF; cdr3_nt: TGTGCCAGCAGGCTAGATCGAGGGTCCGAGCAGTACTTC; d_call: .; v_call: TRBV5-6; j_call: TRBJ2-7; clone_size: .
cdr3_aa: CASSLEFGGELFF; cdr3_nt: TGTGCCAGCAGTTTAGAGTTCGGCGGGGAGCTGTTTTTT; d_call: .; v_call: TRBV12-3/TRBV12-4; j_call: TRBJ2-2; clone_size: .
cdr3_aa: CASSASWHTGELFF; cdr3_nt: TGTGCCAGCAGCGCCTCGTGGCACACCGGGGAGCTGTTTTTT; d_call: .; v_call: TRBV9; j_call: TRBJ2-2; clone_size: .
cdr3_aa: CASSRGQGEQETQYF; cdr3_nt: TGTGCCAGTAGTAGAGGACAGGGGGAACAAGAGACCCAGTACTTC; d_call: TRBD1; v_call: TRBV19; j_call: TRBJ2-5; clone_size: .
cdr3_aa: CASKGVGGGELFF; cdr3_nt: TGTGCCAGCAAGGGAGTCGGTGGCGGGGAGCTGTTTTTT; d_call: .; v_call: TRBV2; j_call: TRBJ2-2; clone_size: few
cdr3_aa: CASSLGGGYGYTF; cdr3_nt: TGTGCCAGCAGCTTAGGAGGGGGCTATGGCTACACCTTC; d_call: .; v_call: TRBV11-2; j_call: TRBJ1-2; clone_size: .
cdr3_aa: CASSSAGWNEQFF; cdr3_nt: TGTGCCAGCAGTTCGGCAGGGTGGAATGAGCAGTTCTTC; d_call: .; v_call: TRBV27; j_call: TRBJ2-1; clone_size: .
cdr3_aa: CASSSDSSSTDTQYF; cdr3_nt: TGTGCCAGCAGTTCCGACAGCTCTAGCACAGATACGCAGTATTTT; d_call: .; v_call: TRBV7-2; j_call: TRBJ2-3; clone_size: .
cdr3_aa: CASSAADTQYF; cdr3_nt: TGTGCCAGCAGCGCGGCAGATACGCAGTATTTT; d_call: .; v_call: TRBV5-4; j_call: TRBJ2-3; clone_size: .
cdr3_aa: CASSFGGAGEKLFF; cdr3_nt: TGTGCCAGCAGCTTTGGAGGGGCAGGGGAAAAACTGTTTTTT; d_call: .; v_call: TRBV28; j_call: TRBJ1-4; clone_size: .
cdr3_aa: CASSLTPGGSSYGYTF; cdr3_nt: TGTGCCAGCAGCTTAACCCCAGGGGGCTCCAGCTATGGCTACACCTTC; d_call: TRBD1; v_call: TRBV7-9; j_call: TRBJ1-2; clone_size: .
cdr3_aa: CASSLVVSDTQYF; cdr3_nt: TGTGCCAGCAGCTTAGTAGTATCAGATACGCAGTATTTT; d_call: .; v_call: TRBV7-9; j_call: TRBJ2-3; clone_size: .
cdr3_aa: CASSPRGFTEAFF; cdr3_nt: TGTGCCAGCTCACCAAGGGGTTTTACTGAAGCTTTCTTT; d_call: .; v_call: TRBV18; j_call: TRBJ1-1; clone_size: .
cdr3_aa: CASNTHRGEKLFF; cdr3_nt: TGTGCCAGCAATACCCACCGGGGTGAAAAACTGTTTTTT; d_call: .; v_call: TRBV25-1; j_call: TRBJ1-4; clone_size: .
cdr3_aa: CASSESGGQPQHF; cdr3_nt: TGCGCCAGCAGTGAGTCGGGAGGGCAGCCCCAGCATTTT; d_call: .; v_call: TRBV10-1; j_call: TRBJ1-5; clone_size: .